This entry is about one T cell receptor beta chain. Its specificity is not known. The data are from a study of T cell repertoires in cytomegalovirus infection. Study background: Alongside well-studied HLA-B-restricted CMV epitopes, recently identified HLA-C-restricted CMV epitopes were also used. Indicated by public TCR beta signatures were CMV infection and matching HLA type. Study results and limitations: Frequencies of public TCR beta families were cumulated, and this identified carriers of CMV plus the relevant HLA. CMV-specific TCR beta clonotypes restricted by HLA-C dominated the ex vivo response.

MiXCR, applied by TCRdb to the reads, yields one record per CDR3 protein. The sample holds roughly 180,000 distinct CDR3 sequences, roughly 20% seen once. This CDR3 is built from 19 residues. Germline V gene sequence: CDR1 MNHEY, CDR2 SVGEGT. V was pared by 7 bases and J by 4 bases, with 15 bases of the junction left unmatched. The specimen comprised CD8+ T cells from cultured PBMCs, sampled from culture after CMV antigen stimulation. This TCR derives from a human donor in good health (CMV status not recorded). Some clones in this sample may be carry-over from other donors' samples. This chain uses TRBV6-2 or TRBV6-3 with TRBJ2-5; 16 bases agree with TRBD2. In nucleotides, the CDR3 is TGTGCCAGCAAGGAGCCGGGACTAGCGGGGGGGCCCAAAGGAGAGACCCAGTACTTC. As protein: CASKEPGLAGGPKGETQYF.